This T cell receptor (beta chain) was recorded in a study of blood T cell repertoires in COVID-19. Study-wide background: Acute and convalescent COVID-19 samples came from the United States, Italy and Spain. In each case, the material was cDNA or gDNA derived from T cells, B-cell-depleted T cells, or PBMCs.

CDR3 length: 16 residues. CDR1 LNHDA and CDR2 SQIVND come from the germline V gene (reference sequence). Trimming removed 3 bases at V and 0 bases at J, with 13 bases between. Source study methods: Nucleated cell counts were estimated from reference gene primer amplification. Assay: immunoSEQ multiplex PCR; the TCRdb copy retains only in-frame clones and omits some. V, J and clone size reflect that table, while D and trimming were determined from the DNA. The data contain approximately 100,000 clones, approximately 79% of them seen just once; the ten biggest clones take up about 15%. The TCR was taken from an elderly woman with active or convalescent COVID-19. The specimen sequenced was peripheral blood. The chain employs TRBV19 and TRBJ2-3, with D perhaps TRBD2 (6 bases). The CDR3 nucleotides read TGTGCCAGTAGTATGGAGGGCAGGATGAGCACAGATACGCAGTATTTT. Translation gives CASSMEGRMSTDTQYF.